The 5 T cell receptor beta chains given below trace back to one sample, sequenced in a study of CD8 T cells in Susac syndrome. Reverse transcription of 0.5 to 1 ug RNA used random hexamers. TCRdb reprocessed the immunoSEQ multiplex PCR reads with MiXCR, giving one entry per CDR3 protein. The sample records approximately 83,000 distinct CDR3 sequences, 94% being singletons. Sequencing was performed on CD8+ T cells from PBMCs. The origin of the receptors is a human donor with Susac syndrome.

This clonotype was counted only a few times. This chain connects TRBV6-4 to TRBJ2-1, with D hard to call. This CDR3 has 13 amino acids. Germline V CDR1 and CDR2: MRHNA, SNTAGT. With 8 bases removed from V and 6 bases from J, the gap between germline ends came to 14 bases. CDR3 protein: CASSPAESNEQFF. The CDR3 nucleotides read TGTGCCAGCTCCCCCGCGGAGTCCAATGAGCAGTTCTTC.

V is TRBV7-9 and J is TRBJ2-5; TRBD1 is a possible D gene (6 bases). Germline CDR1 is SEHNR and CDR2 is FQNEAQ (reference sequence). Trimming shortened V by 5 bases and J by 5 bases, and 15 bases separated the two germline ends. CDR3 length: 14 amino acids. CDR3 in amino acids: CASSPMGQGETQYF. CDR3 bases: TGTGCCAGCAGCCCGATGGGGCAGGGGGAGACCCAGTACTTC.

Here the CDR3 DNA reads TGTGCCAGCAGCCCCGGGGCAGGAAACTACGAGCAGTACTTC. This sequence encodes CASSPGAGNYEQYF. This rearrangement joins TRBV3-1 to TRBJ2-7; D tentatively reads TRBD1 or TRBD2 (5 bases each). This CDR3 contains 14 residues. V was trimmed by 4 bases and J by 3 bases, leaving 13 bases between them. From germline, CDR1 is LGHDT and CDR2 YNNKEL (reference sequence).

This clonotype has only one observation. The rearrangement links TRBV24-1 to TRBJ1-5; TRBD1 matches 7 bases. Germline V CDR1 and CDR2: KGHDR, SFDVKD. Trimming removed 5 bases from V and 5 bases from J; junction bases left unmatched: 8. The CDR3 length is 15 residues. The CDR3 DNA reads as TGTGCCACCAGTGTGGGGGACAGTACTTATCAGCCCCAGCATTTT. It codes for CATSVGDSTYQPQHF.

V gene TRBV7-9 combines with J gene TRBJ2-5, with 8 bases matching TRBD1. Germline V gives CDR1 SEHNR, CDR2 FQNEAQ (reference sequence). This CDR3 has 13 amino acids. With V trimmed by 6 bases and J by 5 bases, 5 bases remained unmatched. CDR3 DNA sequence: TGTGCCAGCAGACAGGGGGTGATGGAGACCCAGTACTTC. Encoded protein: CASRQGVMETQYF.